This note documents a single T cell receptor beta chain sequence. Antigen unknown. The data were obtained in a study of OX40 agonist ivuxolimab in advanced cancers. Overall study: Dose-escalation patients suffered from hepatocellular carcinoma, melanoma, renal cell or head and neck cancer. Whole-study results and caveats: The mean number of expanded clones was higher in CD8+ T cells than in CD4+.

This table comes from immunoSEQ multiplex PCR, and its TCRdb copy is limited to in-frame clones, with some not included. The table includes some 94,000 clones, around 96% detected once. V was trimmed by 0 bases and J by 7 bases, leaving 4 bases between them. The CDR3 runs to 11 residues. The germline V gene encodes CDR1 WSHSY and CDR2 SAAADI. The chain couples TRBV10-2 to TRBJ2-7; D remains ambiguous. The sample in question was CD4+ or CD8+ T cells sorted from blood, obtained in a trial of the OX40 agonist ivuxolimab. The receptor was isolated from an adult with an advanced solid tumor such as melanoma, head and neck, liver or kidney cancer. The CDR3 DNA follows: TGCGCCAGCAGTGAGTCAGGGGAGCAGTACTTC. Translated: CASSESGEQYF.